Listed below are T cell receptor beta chains from one sample, sequenced in a study of early T cells in non-severe SARS-CoV-2 infection. Each CDR3 protein gets one entry after TCRdb re-called the 5' RACE reads with MiXCR. The table has about 33,000 distinct CDR3 sequences, around 5% seen once; the top ten hold 13% to 15%. The sample consisted of whole blood. The receptors come from an adult who was a healthcare worker with PCR-confirmed SARS-CoV-2 infection or an uninfected control (not recorded which). CDR3s include the opening cysteine and the closing phenylalanine or tryptophan. The D gene is left open where the match is weak.

>TRBV28|TRBJ1-5|-
CASSVLGSSQPQHF
>TRBV20-1|TRBJ2-3|-
CSATSGGAGDTQYF
>TRBV20-1|TRBJ1-6|TRBD1
CSARDAQGAHFEHVNNSPLHF
>TRBV29-1|TRBJ2-3|-
CSVSVGGTDTQYF
>TRBV12-3/TRBV12-4|TRBJ2-5|-
CASSLGRGQYQETQYF
>TRBV29-1|TRBJ1-2|-
CSVDREPETNYGYTF
>TRBV27|TRBJ1-1|-
CASSPGLVGTEAFF
>TRBV12-3/TRBV12-4|TRBJ1-2|-
CASSLRSGYTF
>TRBV13|TRBJ1-2|-
CASSLVGREENYGYTF
>TRBV21-1|TRBJ1-2|-
CARGHPWGYTF
>TRBV6-1|TRBJ2-4|-
CASSDGTWVKNIQYF
>TRBV7-9|TRBJ1-1|-
CASSLGREMTTEAFF
>TRBV5-6|TRBJ1-2|-
CASSLKVEVKGYTF